Below are 8 T cell receptor beta chains sequenced from a single sample in a study of T-cell reconstitution after alpha-beta-depleted transplantation in children. TCRbeta library preparation incorporated unique molecular identifiers. TCRdb reanalysed the PCR reads using MiXCR and keeps one entry per CDR3 protein. The sample yields roughly 420,000 distinct CDR3 sequences, 16% seen once. The sample here was PBMCs, mostly from graft donor cells, taken 360 days after TCRalphabeta/CD19-depleted stem cell transplant. These receptors came from a boy younger than two who had a stem cell transplant for Wiskott-Aldrich syndrome, so the T cells may come from the graft donor.

The chain is built from TRBV18 and TRBJ1-2; D is unresolved. Trimming pared 4 bases from V and 4 bases from J, leaving 16 bases between. The CDR3 loop spans 15 amino acids. Looked up from germline, CDR1 is KGHSH and CDR2 is LQKENI. CDR3 in amino acids: CASSLESTAFYGYTF. The CDR3 DNA reads as TGTGCCAGCTCACTCGAGTCAACAGCTTTCTATGGCTACACCTTC.

This clonotype was observed a few times. The CDR3 spells CASSPRVVGTDTQYF. For the CDR3, the DNA is TGCGCCAGCAGCCCCAGGGTTGTAGGCACAGATACGCAGTATTTT. The chain combines TRBV4-1 with TRBJ2-3; a possible D gene is TRBD1 (5 bases). Trimming pared 4 bases from V and 1 base from J, leaving 12 bases between. The germline CDR1 and CDR2 sequences are MGHRA and YSYEKL. This CDR3 is built from 15 residues.

The chain links TRBV18 to TRBJ2-7; no reliable D call. The CDR3 spans 13 residues. Germline V gives CDR1 KGHSH, CDR2 LQKENI. The germline V and J ends were trimmed by 2 bases and 5 bases, with 10 bases remaining between them. CDR3 coding DNA: TGTGCCAGCTCACCAGGGCAGCCCAACGAGCAGTACTTC. It encodes CASSPGQPNEQYF.

V and J are TRBV15 and TRBJ2-1; D is unclear. The CDR3 is made up of 13 amino acids. V lost 4 bases and J lost 8, with 12 bases in between. In germline, CDR1 is LNHNV, CDR2 YYDKDF (reference sequence). The CDR3 nucleotides read TGTGCCACCAGCAAACGGCCGGACCATGAGCAGTTCTTC. Protein sequence: CATSKRPDHEQFF.

This clonotype was counted between two and nine times. The rearrangement uses TRBV5-1 and TRBJ1-4, with a weak D call TRBD1 (5 bases). This CDR3 region has 15 residues. V lost 3 bases, J lost 3 bases, and 12 bases lay in between. Per germline, CDR1 SGHRS and CDR2 YFSETQ. The CDR3 reads CASSYVRGSNEKLFF. The CDR3 nucleotides read TGCGCCAGCAGCTACGTTAGGGGATCTAATGAAAAACTGTTTTTT. The complete variable domain, with remaining parts taken from reference TRBV5-1 and TRBJ1-4, reads KAGVTQTPRYLIKTRGQQVTLSCSPISGHRSVSWYQQTPGQGLQFLFEYFSETQRNKGNFPGRFSGRQFSNSRSEMNVSTLELGDSALYLCASSYVRGSNEKLFFGSGTQLSVL.

A few counts support this clonotype. The chain carries TRBV5-1 and TRBJ2-3, with 12 bases lining up with TRBD2. The germline CDR1 and CDR2 sequences are SGHRS and YFSETQ. With 4 bases clipped from V and 2 bases from J, the junction kept 14 bases outside the gene matches. CDR3 length equals 19 residues. The CDR3 nucleotides are TGCGCCAGCAGCCGTAAACTAGCGGGAGGCCAGGGGAACACAGATACGCAGTATTTT. Its translation is CASSRKLAGGQGNTDTQYF. The full variable domain, rest sourced from reference TRBV5-1 and TRBJ2-3, is KAGVTQTPRYLIKTRGQQVTLSCSPISGHRSVSWYQQTPGQGLQFLFEYFSETQRNKGNFPGRFSGRQFSNSRSEMNVSTLELGDSALYLCASSRKLAGGQGNTDTQYFGPGTRLTVL.

This clonotype showed up just a few times. This rearrangement joins TRBV10-3 to TRBJ2-4, with D uncertain. Trimming removed 0 bases from V and 0 bases from J, with 6 bases in between. The CDR3 runs to 15 residues. Germline values: CDR1 ENHRY, CDR2 SYGVKD. CDR3 nucleotide sequence: TGTGCCATCAGTGAGTCTAAACTAGCCAAAAACATTCAGTACTTC. It yields the protein CAISESKLAKNIQYF.

The CDR3 DNA reads TGTGCCACCAGCAGATCCGGACTAGCGGGAGGGTACGGGGAGCTGTTTTTT. Translating gives CATSRSGLAGGYGELFF. The gene calls are TRBV15 and TRBJ2-2; TRBD2 aligns across 15 bases. This CDR3 contains 17 residues. In germline, CDR1 is LNHNV, CDR2 YYDKDF (reference sequence). V gave up 2 bases and J gave up 7 bases; unmatched junction bases: 5.